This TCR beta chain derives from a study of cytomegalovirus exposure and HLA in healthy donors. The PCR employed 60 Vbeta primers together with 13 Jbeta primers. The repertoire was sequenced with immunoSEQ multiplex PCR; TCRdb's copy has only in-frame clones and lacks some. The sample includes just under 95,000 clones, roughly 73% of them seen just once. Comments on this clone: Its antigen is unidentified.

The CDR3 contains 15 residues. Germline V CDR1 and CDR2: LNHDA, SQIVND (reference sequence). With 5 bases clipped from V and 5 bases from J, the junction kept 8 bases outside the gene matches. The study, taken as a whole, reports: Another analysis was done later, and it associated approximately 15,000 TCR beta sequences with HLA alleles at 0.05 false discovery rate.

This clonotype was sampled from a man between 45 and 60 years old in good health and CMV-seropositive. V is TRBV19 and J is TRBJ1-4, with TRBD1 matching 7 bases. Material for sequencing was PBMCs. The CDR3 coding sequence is TGTGCCAGTAGTCAACCGGGACAGCGAAATGAAAAACTGTTTTTT. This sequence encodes CASSQPGQRNEKLFF.